The 4 T cell receptor beta chains listed next were all sequenced from one sample in a study of T cell responses to AZD1222 COVID-19 vaccine. The protocol was immunoSEQ multiplex PCR, while the TCRdb copy is restricted to in-frame clones and leaves out a portion. Found here are fewer than 200,000 clones, about 87% of them singletons; the top ten hold around 5.8%. The source was peripheral blood, collected on day 0 of AZD1222 vaccination. Receptors originate from an adult in good health.

This chain joins TRBV7-8 and TRBJ2-1, with 15 nucleotides matching TRBD2. The CDR3 length is 18 residues. CDR1 SGHVS and CDR2 FQNEAQ come from the germline V gene. V gave up 3 bases and J gave up 8 bases; unmatched junction bases: 11. The CDR3 reads CASSFYHPGLAGGYEQFF. The CDR3 nucleotides are TGTGCCAGCAGCTTCTACCACCCGGGACTAGCGGGAGGCTATGAGCAGTTCTTC.

V and J are TRBV18 and TRBJ1-6; D call uncertain. V lost 6 bases to trimming and J lost 5 bases, with 17 bases between them. Germline V lookup: CDR1 KGHSH, CDR2 LQKENI. The CDR3 sequence is 16 residues long. CDR3 DNA sequence: TGTGCCAGCTCGCCTACAATTATACCCAATAATTCACCCCTCCACTTT. This gives the protein CASSPTIIPNNSPLHF.

The rearrangement links TRBV9 to TRBJ2-3; D is unclear. Deletions cut 1 base from V and 2 bases from J, with 14 bases between. This CDR3 is 16 amino acids long. Germline CDR1 and CDR2: SGDLS and YYNGEE. CDR3 loop: CASSVSPGSFTDTQYF. The CDR3 bases are TGTGCCAGCAGCGTAAGTCCCGGATCCTTCACAGATACGCAGTATTTT.

This clone is a singleton in its sample. The chain is built from TRBV30 and TRBJ1-2; D is ambiguous. The CDR3 is made up of 16 amino acids. Trimming pared 1 base from V and 3 bases from J, leaving 18 bases between. CDR1 and CDR2 from the germline V gene are GTSNPN and SVGIG (reference sequence). The CDR3: CAWSGPSGRTHYGYTF. CDR3 DNA sequence: TGTGCCTGGAGTGGCCCCAGTGGACGGACTCACTATGGCTACACCTTC.